This T cell receptor beta chain was sequenced during a study of identical twins. Points from the study as a whole: Models predicted too little out-of-frame TCR alpha sharing in monozygotic twins. Among beta out-of-frame sequences, excess sharing between twins appeared weaker. The more abundant beta clonotypes in cord blood had fewer insertions, and memory repertoires did not show this.

Addition of a universal primer site occurred through template switching, and cDNA carried unique molecular identifiers. TCRdb redid the calling of the 5' RACE reads with MiXCR, one entry per CDR3 protein. The data hold more than 200,000 distinct CDR3 sequences, with roughly a tenth observed a single time. A word on this clonotype: Its antigen is undetermined.

CDR1 and CDR2 (germline): LGHNA, YNFKEQ. CDR3 length equals 14 residues. Trimming took 4 bases from V and 8 from J, leaving 15 bases between them. This TCR was recovered from a woman aged 18-29 years in good health. Input material: memory (CD45RO+) T cells sorted from blood. The genes are TRBV4-2 and TRBJ2-1; no firm D call. The CDR3 bases are TGTGCCAGCAGCCTCCGACTCGGAGACGATGAGCAGTTCTTC. Encoded protein: CASSLRLGDDEQFF.